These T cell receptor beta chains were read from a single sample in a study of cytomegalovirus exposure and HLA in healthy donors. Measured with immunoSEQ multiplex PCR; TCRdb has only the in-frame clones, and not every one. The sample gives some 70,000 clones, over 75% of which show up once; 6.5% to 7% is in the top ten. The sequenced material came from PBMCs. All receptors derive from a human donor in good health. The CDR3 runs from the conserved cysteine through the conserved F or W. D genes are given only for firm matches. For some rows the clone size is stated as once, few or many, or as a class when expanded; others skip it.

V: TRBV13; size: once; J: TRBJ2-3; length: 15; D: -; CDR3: CASSLTGTSTDTQYF; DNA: TGTGCCAGCAGCTTGACCGGGACTAGCACAGATACGCAGTATTTT
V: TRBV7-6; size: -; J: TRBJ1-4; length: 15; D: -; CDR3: CASSSRGVANEKLFF; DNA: TGTGCCAGCAGCTCCCGGGGGGTGGCTAATGAAAAACTGTTTTTT
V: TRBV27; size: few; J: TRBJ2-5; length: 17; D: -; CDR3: CASSLSGRALSQETQYF; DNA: TGTGCCAGCAGTTTATCGGGCAGGGCATTATCCCAAGAGACCCAGTACTTC
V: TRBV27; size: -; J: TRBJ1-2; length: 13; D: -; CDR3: CASSYPGGYGYTF; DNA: TGTGCCAGCAGTTATCCGGGGGGGTATGGCTACACCTTC
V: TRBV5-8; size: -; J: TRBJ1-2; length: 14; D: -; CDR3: CASSLAGYGYGYTF; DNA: TGTGCCAGCAGCTTGGCGGGTTACGGCTATGGCTACACCTTC
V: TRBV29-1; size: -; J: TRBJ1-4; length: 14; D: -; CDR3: CSVADRSTNEKLFF; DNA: TGCAGCGTCGCCGACAGGTCAACTAATGAAAAACTGTTTTTT
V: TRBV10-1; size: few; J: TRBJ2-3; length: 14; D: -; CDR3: CASSEVGYTDTQYF; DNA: TGCGCCAGCAGTGAGGTGGGCTACACAGATACGCAGTATTTT
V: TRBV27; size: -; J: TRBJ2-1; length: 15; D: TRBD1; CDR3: CASSPTLGGRDEQFF; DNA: TGTGCCAGCAGTCCGACCCTAGGGGGCAGGGATGAGCAGTTCTTC
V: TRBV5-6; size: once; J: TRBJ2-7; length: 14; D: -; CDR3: CASSSLASSYEQYF; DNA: TGTGCCAGCAGCTCTTTAGCGTCCTCCTACGAGCAGTACTTC
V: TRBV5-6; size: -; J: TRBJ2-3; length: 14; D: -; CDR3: CASSRFGGTDTQYF; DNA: TGTGCCAGCAGCCGTTTCGGAGGCACAGATACGCAGTATTTT
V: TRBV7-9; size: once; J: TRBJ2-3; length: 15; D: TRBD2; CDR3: CSSSTTGLVDDTQYF; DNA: TGTTCCAGCAGCACCACGGGACTAGTCGACGATACGCAGTATTTT
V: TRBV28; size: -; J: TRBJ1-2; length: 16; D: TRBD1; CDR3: CASRFVQGRGNYGYPF; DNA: TGTGCCAGCAGATTCGTACAGGGGCGAGGGAACTATGGCTACCCCTTC
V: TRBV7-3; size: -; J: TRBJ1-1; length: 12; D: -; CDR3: CSSSLLEGEAFF; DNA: TGTTCCAGCAGCCTACTTGAGGGGGAGGCTTTCTTT
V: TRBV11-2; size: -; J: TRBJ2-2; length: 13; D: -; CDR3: CASSQDRIGELFF; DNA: TGTGCCAGCAGCCAGGACAGAATCGGGGAGCTGTTTTTT
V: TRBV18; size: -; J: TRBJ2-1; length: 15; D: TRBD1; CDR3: CASSPDRGPYNEQFF; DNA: TGTGCCAGCTCACCCGACAGGGGGCCCTACAATGAGCAGTTCTTC
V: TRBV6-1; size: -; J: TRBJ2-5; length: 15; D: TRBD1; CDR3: CASSGGQGARETQYF; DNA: TGTGCCAGCAGTGGGGGACAGGGGGCGCGGGAGACCCAGTACTTC
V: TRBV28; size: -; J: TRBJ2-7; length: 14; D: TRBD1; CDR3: CASSLGTGTYEQYF; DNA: TGTGCCAGCAGTTTGGGGACAGGGACCTACGAGCAGTACTTC
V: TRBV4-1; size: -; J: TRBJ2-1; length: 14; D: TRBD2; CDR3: CASSQVLAGVEQFF; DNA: TGCGCCAGCAGCCAAGTTCTAGCGGGAGTTGAGCAGTTCTTC
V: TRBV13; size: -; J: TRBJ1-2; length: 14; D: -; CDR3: CASSLAGGRPGYTF; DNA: TGTGCCAGCAGCTTAGCGGGGGGCCGACCGGGCTACACCTTC
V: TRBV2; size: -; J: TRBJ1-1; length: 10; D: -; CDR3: CASLSGEAFF; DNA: TGTGCCAGCTTATCAGGGGAAGCTTTCTTT
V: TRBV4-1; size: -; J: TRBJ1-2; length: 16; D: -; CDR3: CASSPKLRGRNYGYTF; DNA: TGCGCCAGCAGCCCGAAGCTCAGGGGCCGAAACTATGGCTACACCTTC
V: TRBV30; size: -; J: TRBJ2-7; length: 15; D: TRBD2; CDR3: CAWRASGGAGYEQYF; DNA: TGTGCCTGGAGGGCTAGCGGGGGGGCGGGGTACGAGCAGTACTTC
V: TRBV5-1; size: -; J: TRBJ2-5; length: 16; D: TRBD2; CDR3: CASSSSSGVPYETQYF; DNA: TGCGCCAGCAGCTCCTCTAGCGGGGTTCCCTATGAGACCCAGTACTTC
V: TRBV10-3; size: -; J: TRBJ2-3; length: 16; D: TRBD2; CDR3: CAISDGVLAGADTQYF; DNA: TGTGCCATCAGTGATGGGGTTCTAGCGGGGGCAGATACGCAGTATTTT
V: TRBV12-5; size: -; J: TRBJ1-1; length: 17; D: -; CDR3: CASDFHTYRHPNTEAFF; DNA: TGTGCTAGTGATTTCCACACGTACAGGCACCCGAACACTGAAGCTTTCTTT
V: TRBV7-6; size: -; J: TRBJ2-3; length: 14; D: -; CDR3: CASSPSVLTDTQYF; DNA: TGTGCCAGCAGCCCCTCGGTGCTCACAGATACGCAGTATTTT
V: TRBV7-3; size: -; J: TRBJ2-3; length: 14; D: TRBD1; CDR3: CASSSDRAEDTQYF; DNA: TGTGCCAGCAGCTCAGACAGGGCGGAAGATACGCAGTATTTT
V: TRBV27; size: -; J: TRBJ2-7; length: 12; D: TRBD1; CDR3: CASKGQAYEQYF; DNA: TGTGCCAGCAAGGGACAGGCCTACGAGCAGTACTTC
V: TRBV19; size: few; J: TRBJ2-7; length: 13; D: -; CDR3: CASSIGSSYEQYF; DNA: TGTGCCAGTAGTATCGGGAGCTCCTACGAGCAGTACTTC
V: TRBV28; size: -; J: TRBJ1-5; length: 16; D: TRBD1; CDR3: CASSLGRGRSNQPQHF; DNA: TGTGCCAGCAGCCTCGGCAGGGGGCGAAGCAATCAGCCCCAGCATTTT
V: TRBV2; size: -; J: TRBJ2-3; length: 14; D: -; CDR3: CASSEAGVKDTQYF; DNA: TGTGCCAGCAGTGAGGCCGGAGTTAAAGATACGCAGTATTTT
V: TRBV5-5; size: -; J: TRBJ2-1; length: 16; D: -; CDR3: CASSLSLGSTDNEQFF; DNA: TGTGCCAGCAGCTTGTCTCTGGGGTCGACAGACAATGAGCAGTTCTTC
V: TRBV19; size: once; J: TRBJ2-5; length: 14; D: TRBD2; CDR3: CASSMGSGVRTQYF; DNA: TGTGCCAGTAGTATGGGTAGCGGGGTCAGGACCCAGTACTTC
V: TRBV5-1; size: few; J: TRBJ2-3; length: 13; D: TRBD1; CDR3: CASSERGPDTQYF; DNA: TGCGCCAGCAGCGAGAGGGGGCCAGATACGCAGTATTTT
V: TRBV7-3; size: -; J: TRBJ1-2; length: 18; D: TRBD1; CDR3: CASSLRGPGQGINYGYTF; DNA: TGTGCCAGCAGCTTAAGGGGACCGGGACAGGGGATAAACTATGGCTACACCTTC
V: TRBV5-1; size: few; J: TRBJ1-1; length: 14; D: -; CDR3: CASSPHTANTEAFF; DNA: TGCGCCAGCAGCCCACACACAGCGAACACTGAAGCTTTCTTT
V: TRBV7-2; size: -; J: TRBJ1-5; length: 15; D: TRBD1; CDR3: CASSFGTGGYQPQHF; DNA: TGTGCCAGCAGCTTCGGCACAGGGGGGTATCAGCCCCAGCATTTT